This T cell receptor (beta chain) comes out of a study of CXCR3-negative and CXCR3-positive naive CD8 T cells. Overall study results and limits: CXCR3-positive naive cells had TRB CDR3s that were more hydrophobic than CXCR3-negative naive cells had.

On this clonotype: As yet, its antigen is unknown.

Researchers prepared the TRB cDNA libraries using 5' RACE with UMI labels. TCRdb re-called the 5' RACE reads and shows each CDR3 protein once, DNA omitted. Its clone listing holds 35,000 to 45,000 distinct CDR3 sequences. The sample consisted of naive CXCR3- CD8+ T cells from blood. Subset here: CD45RO-CCR7+CD27+CD95- naive CD8+ T cells lacking CXCR3 (TNR3-). This clonotype was sampled from a human donor in good health. Some clones in this sample may be carry-over from other donors' samples.

The CDR3 here is CASSQNRDTNTDTQYF. The V and J genes are TRBV4-3 and TRBJ2-3; absent DNA, TCRdb's TRBD1 call cannot be checked. Germline CDR1 is LGHNA and CDR2 is YSLEER. CDR3 length equals 16 residues.